What follows is one T cell receptor beta chain and its context. The sample is drawn from a study of a mutant IDH1 vaccine in newly diagnosed glioma. Study background: Beforehand, treatment had been radiotherapy, temozolomide, or both; the majority received both.

Time point specified: baseline, week 1 (first vaccination visit). Stated treatment: pre-vaccination baseline after standard-of-care therapy. The CDR3 extends over 13 amino acids. J lost 4 bases, V lost 6 bases, and 4 bases had no gene match. CDR1 and CDR2 (germline): MNHEY, SMNVEV (reference sequence). Assay: immunoSEQ multiplex PCR; the TCRdb copy retains only in-frame clones and omits some. Of about 67,000 clones listed, approximately 82% are singletons. This chain joins TRBV27 and TRBJ1-2; 8 bases are shared with TRBD1. The TCR was taken from a woman in her late teens or twenties with glioma. Some clones in this sample may be carry-over from other donors' samples. This material consisted of peripheral blood mononuclear cells (PBMCs), taken from a glioma patient treated with radiotherapy, temozolomide or both. The CDR3 region has the DNA TGTGCCAGCAGAATGACAGGGGTCTATGGCTACACCTTC. This encodes CASRMTGVYGYTF.